Reported below is one TCR beta chain. This could be a read error, since a much larger clone is one nucleotide away. This likely comes from a read error, as the CDR3 has no conserved phenylalanine or tryptophan at its end. The study profiled TCR beta VDJ and CDR3 using genomic DNA as template. Using its own MiXCR run on the reads, TCRdb lists one record per CDR3 protein. Among approximately 98,000 distinct CDR3 sequences listed, 40% to 60% were seen once. The sample comes from a study of CD8+CD57+ T cells in acquired aplastic anemia. Trimming pared 5 bases from V and 7 bases from J, leaving 12 bases between. CDR3 length: 13 residues.

Sequencing used sorted CD4+, CD8+, or CD8+CD57+ T cells (not recorded which) from PBMCs. The V gene is TRBV12-3 or TRBV12-4, the J gene TRBJ1-5; D perhaps matches TRBD1 (5 bases). The TCR originated in a human donor in good health, serving as a control. The CDR3 loop reads CASSDRGGQPQHS. The CDR3 nucleotides read TGTGCCAGCAGTGACAGAGGCGGGCAGCCCCAGCATTCT.